Reported below is one T cell receptor (beta chain). This specimen includes other DNA sequences encoding the same CDR3. The entry originates in a study of shared clonotypes between healthy human individuals. Here immunoSEQ multiplex PCR was the method, and the copy in TCRdb shows in-frame clones only, minus some. The sample contains about 2 million clones, 90% to 95% of which appear only once. The receptor was isolated from a man aged 18 to 30 in good health. Sequenced sample: naive CD4+ T cells sorted from blood. Subset specified: CD45RA+ positively selected.

The CDR3 bases are TGTGCCAGCTCCCCGGACAGTTATAATTCACCCCTCCACTTT. Its translation: CASSPDSYNSPLHF. The chain carries TRBV18 and TRBJ1-6, with a possible D match to TRBD1 (6 bases). The CDR3 totals 14 residues. V was clipped by 6 bases and J by 4 bases, with 10 bases between them. Germline loops: CDR1 KGHSH, CDR2 LQKENI. Combining the CDR3 with reference TRBV18 and TRBJ1-6 gives the whole variable domain NAGVMQNPRHLVRRRGQEARLRCSPMKGHSHVYWYRQLPEEGLKFMVYLQKENIIDESGMPKERFSAEFPKEGPSILRIQQVVRGDSAAYFCASSPDSYNSPLHFGNGTRLTVT.